The 7 T cell receptor beta chains given below trace back to one sample, sequenced in a study of CD8 T cells in ankylosing spondylitis. Overall study results and limits: For ankylosing spondylitis blood, a TCR beta motif of about eight highly homologous variants appeared characteristic.

Which antigens these TCRs recognize remains unknown. TCRdb re-derived calls from the 5' RACE reads in MiXCR, one entry per CDR3 protein. The table includes roughly 700,000 distinct CDR3 sequences, around 20% detected once. The specimen sequenced was blood, either unsorted or a sorted T cell fraction (not recorded which). The receptor source for this set is a male donor with ankylosing spondylitis.

The sample holds a few counts of this clonotype. This chain uses TRBV6-1 with TRBJ1-1, with TRBD1 identical over 7 bases. Germline V lookup: CDR1 MNHNS, CDR2 SASEGT. V lost 6 bases and J lost 0; bases outside the gene matches: 7. The CDR3 has 15 amino acids. CDR3 nucleotides: TGTGCCAGCAGGCCGGGACAGACCATGAACACTGAAGCTTTCTTT. As protein: CASRPGQTMNTEAFF.

The rearrangement links TRBV4-1 to TRBJ2-3; D may be TRBD2 (5 bases). Trimming took 3 bases from V and 3 from J, leaving 16 bases between them. The CDR3 sequence is 16 residues long. Germline V gene lookup returns CDR1 MGHRA and CDR2 YSYEKL. The CDR3 is CASSQMLAERTDTQYF. CDR3 nucleotides: TGCGCCAGCAGCCAGATGCTAGCAGAGAGGACAGATACGCAGTATTTT.

In its sample, this clonotype was seen a few times. Its ends do not fully match the called genes, so a read error is possible. The DNA of the CDR3 is TGTGCCAGCAGTTTGGGGACAGGGCCCTCGGGCGACACTGAAGCTTTCTTT. It yields the protein CASSLGTGPSGDTEAFF. This chain links TRBV5-5 with TRBJ1-1; 9 nucleotides agree with TRBD1. This CDR3 comprises 17 residues. Germline-derived CDR1 and CDR2 are SGHKS and YYEKEE (reference sequence). The variable domain in full, completed from reference TRBV5-5 and TRBJ1-1, reads DAGVTQSPTHLIKTRGQQVTLRCSPISGHKSVSWYQQVLGQGPQFIFQYYEKEERGRGNFPDRFSARQFPNYSSELNVNALLLGDSALYLCASSLGTGPSGDTEAFFGQGTRLTVV.

The gene calls are TRBV6-5 and TRBJ1-1; 8 bases are a match to TRBD1. With 6 bases clipped from V and 3 bases from J, the junction kept 12 bases outside the gene matches. The CDR3 has 16 residues. The germline V gene has CDR1 MNHEY and CDR2 SVGAGI. The CDR3: CASRYGRGPGDTEAFF. Here the CDR3 DNA reads TGTGCCAGCAGGTACGGCAGGGGGCCGGGAGACACTGAAGCTTTCTTT.

This clonotype showed up many times. The chain has TRBV19 and TRBJ2-1, with TRBD2 identical over 9 bases. The CDR3 consists of 16 residues. The germline gives CDR1 LNHDA, CDR2 SQIVND (reference sequence). With V trimmed by 5 bases and J by 4 bases, 9 bases remained unmatched. CDR3 bases: TGTGCCAGTAGTGTAATAGGTGGACTAGCGTACAATGAGCAGTTCTTC. Amino acid sequence: CASSVIGGLAYNEQFF.

This clonotype was seen more than once but under ten times. The rearrangement uses TRBV7-2 and TRBJ1-6, with a tentative D call TRBD1 (5 bases). The CDR3 covers 17 residues. Trimming stripped 2 bases from V and 0 bases from J, with 11 bases between. CDR1 and CDR2 (germline): SGHTA, FQGNSA. CDR3 in DNA: TGTGCCAGCAGCTTACAGGGCTTGAGCTCCTATAATTCACCCCTCCACTTT. This encodes CASSLQGLSSYNSPLHF.

There are a few counts of this clonotype. V is TRBV9 and J is TRBJ2-2, with 8 bases that match TRBD2. The length of the CDR3 is 17 residues. Trimming removed 0 bases from V and 7 bases from J; junction bases left unmatched: 11. Per germline, CDR1 SGDLS and CDR2 YYNGEE. The CDR3 is CASSVVPSGSRSGELFF. The CDR3 DNA reads TGTGCCAGCAGCGTAGTTCCGAGCGGGAGCCGGAGCGGGGAGCTGTTTTTT.